Shown below are 10 T cell receptor beta chains from a single sample sequenced in a study of cytomegalovirus exposure and HLA in healthy donors. PCR used 60 Vbeta primers and 13 Jbeta primers. Sequencing used immunoSEQ multiplex PCR; TCRdb keeps in-frame clones, though not all of them. Of roughly 130,000 clones listed, more than 60% are singletons. The source material was PBMCs. These receptors all stem from a middle-aged woman in good health and CMV-seropositive.

To note about this clone: A junction boundary mismatches the germline segment, possibly from a read error. The chain uses TRBV7-6 and TRBJ2-3; tentative D call: TRBD1 (5 bases). Per germline, CDR1 SGHVS and CDR2 FNYEAQ. This CDR3 spans 16 amino acids. The CDR3 DNA follows: TGTACCAGCAGCAAGGAGACGGACACTAGCACAGATACGCAGTATTTT. It yields the protein CTSSKETDTSTDTQYF.

This CDR3 is CASRENRVGGGYTF. The CDR3 bases are TGTGCCAGCAGAGAAAACAGGGTTGGGGGAGGCTACACCTTC. V gene TRBV6-5 combines with J gene TRBJ1-2; maybe TRBD1 (6 bases). There are 14 residues in the CDR3. Germline CDR1 reads MNHEY; CDR2 reads SVGAGI. V dropped 6 bases and J dropped 8 bases, with 19 bases sitting between them.

J is TRBJ2-1 and V is TRBV28, with 8 bases that match TRBD2. The germline CDR1 and CDR2 sequences are MDHEN and SYDVKM. CDR3 size: 14 residues. Trimming took 3 bases from V and 10 from J; bases not matched to a gene: 8. CDR3 in amino acids: CASSFSPTGGEQFF. In DNA form, the CDR3 reads TGTGCCAGCAGTTTTTCCCCAACGGGGGGGGAGCAGTTCTTC.

This clone was found a few times. V and J are TRBV2 and TRBJ1-2; D might be TRBD1 (5 bases). The germline V gene has CDR1 SNHLY and CDR2 FYNNEI. The CDR3 extends over 16 amino acids. V lost 6 bases and J lost 0, with 17 bases in between. The CDR3 sequence: CASSLRGGGPNYGYTF. The CDR3 nucleotides read TGTGCCAGCAGCCTACGGGGGGGTGGCCCTAACTATGGCTACACCTTC.

The chain combines TRBV19 with TRBJ1-5; D gene uncertain. Germline assignment: CDR1 LNHDA and CDR2 SQIVND (reference sequence). This CDR3 spans 15 amino acids. The V end was cut by 4 bases, the J end by 1 base, with 11 bases between. The CDR3 spells CASSTIDISNQPQHF. The CDR3 DNA is TGTGCCAGTAGTACAATAGACATAAGCAATCAGCCCCAGCATTTT. Based on the CDR3 plus reference TRBV19 and TRBJ1-5, the full variable domain is DGGITQSPKYLFRKEGQNVTLSCEQNLNHDAMYWYRQDPGQGLRLIYYSQIVNDFQKGDIAEGYSVSREKKESFPLTVTSAQKNPTAFYLCASSTIDISNQPQHFGDGTRLSIL.

The rearrangement links TRBV5-1 to TRBJ1-1, with D maybe TRBD1 (5 bases). The CDR3 runs 13 residues. Trimming stripped 2 bases from V and 4 bases from J, with 9 bases between. Germline assignment: CDR1 SGHRS and CDR2 YFSETQ. The CDR3 nucleotides read TGCGCCAGCAGCTTCGGGGGTACCACTGAAGCTTTCTTT. Translated, it gives CASSFGGTTEAFF.

The V call is TRBV7-9, the J call TRBJ1-1, with D unresolved. Germline CDR1 is SEHNR and CDR2 is FQNEAQ (reference sequence). This CDR3 region has 15 residues. The ends were cut back, 5 bases at V and 3 bases at J, with 16 bases in the middle. CDR3 protein: CASSQMWSSDTEAFF. The CDR3 DNA follows: TGTGCCAGCAGCCAAATGTGGTCTTCGGACACTGAAGCTTTCTTT.

V is TRBV7-9 and J is TRBJ2-3, with 7 bases matching TRBD2. CDR1 and CDR2 (germline): SEHNR, FQNEAQ (reference sequence). V was pared by 5 bases and J by 0 bases, with 8 bases of the junction left unmatched. This CDR3 region has 16 residues. As DNA, the CDR3 is TGTGCCAGCAGCCGTGTCGAGGGAGGGAGCACAGATACGCAGTATTTT. This encodes CASSRVEGGSTDTQYF. Combining the CDR3 with reference TRBV7-9 and TRBJ2-3 gives the whole variable domain DTGVSQNPRHKITKRGQNVTFRCDPISEHNRLYWYRQTLGQGPEFLTYFQNEAQLEKSRLLSDRFSAERPKGSFSTLEIQRTEQGDSAMYLCASSRVEGGSTDTQYFGPGTRLTVL.

The rearrangement joins TRBV5-1 to TRBJ2-3, with 8 bases identical to TRBD2. V dropped 2 bases and J dropped 1; count of bases not matched to a gene: 12. Germline-derived CDR1 and CDR2 are SGHRS and YFSETQ. The CDR3 has 18 amino acids. CDR3 DNA: TGCGCCAGCAGCTTTATACTTAGCGGGAAGACGGGCACAGATACGCAGTATTTT. It encodes CASSFILSGKTGTDTQYF.

This chain joins TRBV2 and TRBJ1-4; D uncertain. With 7 bases removed from V and 3 bases from J, the gap between germline ends came to 12 bases. CDR3 length: 14 residues. Germline-derived CDR1 and CDR2 are SNHLY and FYNNEI. Here the CDR3 reads CASNGGMANEKLFF. CDR3 nucleotides: TGTGCCAGCAATGGAGGGATGGCTAATGAAAAACTGTTTTTT.